Given below is one T cell receptor beta chain in context. This could be a read error, since a much larger clone is one nucleotide away. This record belongs to a study of shared clonotypes between healthy human individuals. In germline, CDR1 is SEHNR, CDR2 FQNEAQ (reference sequence). The CDR3 is made up of 12 amino acids. Sequenced by immunoSEQ multiplex PCR; TCRdb stores in-frame clones only, minus some. The profile covers about 560,000 clones, with around three quarters appearing a single time and 12% taken by the ten largest. The chain is built from TRBV7-9 and TRBJ1-5, with unresolved D. The clonotype was recovered from a woman aged 40 to 55 in good health. Some clones in this sample may be carry-over from other donors' samples. The sample consisted of PBMCs. CDR3 residues: CASGLASQPQHF. CDR3 nucleotides: TGTGCCAGCGGCTTAGCTAGCCAGCCCCAGCATTTT. Complete variable domain (other parts from reference TRBV7-9 and TRBJ1-5): DTGVSQNPRHKITKRGQNVTFRCDPISEHNRLYWYRQTLGQGPEFLTYFQNEAQLEKSRLLSDRFSAERPKGSFSTLEIQRTEQGDSAMYLCASGLASQPQHFGDGTRLSIL.